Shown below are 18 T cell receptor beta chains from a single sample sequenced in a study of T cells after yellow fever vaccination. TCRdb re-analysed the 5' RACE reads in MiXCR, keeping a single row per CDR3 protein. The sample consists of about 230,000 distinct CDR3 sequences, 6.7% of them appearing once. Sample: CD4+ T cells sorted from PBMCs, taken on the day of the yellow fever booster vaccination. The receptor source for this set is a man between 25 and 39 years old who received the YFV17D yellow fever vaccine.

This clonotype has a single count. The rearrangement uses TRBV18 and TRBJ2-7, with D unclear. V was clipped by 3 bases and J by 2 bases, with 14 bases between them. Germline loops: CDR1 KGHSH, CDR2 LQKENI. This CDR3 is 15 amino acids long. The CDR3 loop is CASSPGRVRTYEQYF. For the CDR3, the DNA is TGTGCCAGCTCACCCGGTCGGGTACGGACCTACGAGCAGTACTTC.

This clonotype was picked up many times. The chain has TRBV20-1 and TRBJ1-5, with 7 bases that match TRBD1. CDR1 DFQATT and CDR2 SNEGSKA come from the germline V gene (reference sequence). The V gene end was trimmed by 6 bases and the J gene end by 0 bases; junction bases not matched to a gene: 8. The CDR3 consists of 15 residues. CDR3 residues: CSANRDSNSNQPQHF. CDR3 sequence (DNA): TGCAGTGCGAACAGGGACAGTAATAGCAATCAGCCCCAGCATTTT.

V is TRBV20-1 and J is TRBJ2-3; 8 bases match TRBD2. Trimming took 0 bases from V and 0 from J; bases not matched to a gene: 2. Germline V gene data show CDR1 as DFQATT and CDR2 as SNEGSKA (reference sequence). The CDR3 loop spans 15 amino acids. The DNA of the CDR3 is TGCAGTGCTAGAGACCCTAGCGGGAGCACAGATACGCAGTATTTT. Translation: CSARDPSGSTDTQYF.

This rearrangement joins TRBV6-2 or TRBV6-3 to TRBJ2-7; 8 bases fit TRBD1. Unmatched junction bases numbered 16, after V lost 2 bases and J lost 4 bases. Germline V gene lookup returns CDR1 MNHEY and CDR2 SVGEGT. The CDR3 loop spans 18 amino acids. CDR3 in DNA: TGTGCCAGCAGTTACCCTACTCACCGGACAGGGCTTTTGTACGAGCAGTACTTC. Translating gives CASSYPTHRTGLLYEQYF.

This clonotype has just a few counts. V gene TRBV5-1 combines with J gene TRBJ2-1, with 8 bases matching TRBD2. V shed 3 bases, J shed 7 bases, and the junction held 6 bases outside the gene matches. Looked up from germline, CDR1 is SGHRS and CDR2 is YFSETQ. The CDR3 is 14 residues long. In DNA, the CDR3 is TGCGCCAGCAGCTCGGGAGGGCCGGTGAATGAGCAGTTCTTC. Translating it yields CASSSGGPVNEQFF.

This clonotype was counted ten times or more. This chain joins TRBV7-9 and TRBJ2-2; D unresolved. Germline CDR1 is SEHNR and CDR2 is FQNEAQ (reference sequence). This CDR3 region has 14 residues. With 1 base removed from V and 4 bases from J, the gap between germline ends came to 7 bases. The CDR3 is CASSLGASTGELFF. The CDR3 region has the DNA TGTGCCAGCAGCTTAGGGGCATCCACCGGGGAGCTGTTTTTT. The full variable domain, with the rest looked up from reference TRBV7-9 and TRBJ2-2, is DTGVSQNPRHKITKRGQNVTFRCDPISEHNRLYWYRQTLGQGPEFLTYFQNEAQLEKSRLLSDRFSAERPKGSFSTLEIQRTEQGDSAMYLCASSLGASTGELFFGEGSRLTVL.

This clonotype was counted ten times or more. DNA of the CDR3: TGTGCCGCGTGGGGAACTGGGGCCAACGTCCTGACTTTC. Amino acids: CAAWGTGANVLTF. The rearrangement uses TRBV7-8 and TRBJ2-6; D is ambiguous. This CDR3 has 13 amino acids. CDR1 and CDR2 (germline): SGHVS, FQNEAQ. The ends were cut back, 11 bases at V and 2 bases at J, with 10 bases in the middle.

The CDR3 spells CAWSVQGFGYTF. As DNA, the CDR3 is TGTGCCTGGAGTGTACAAGGGTTTGGCTACACCTTC. The rearrangement uses TRBV30 and TRBJ1-2; unclear D gene. The CDR3 totals 12 residues. Germline V gene lookup returns CDR1 GTSNPN and CDR2 SVGIG (reference sequence). V lost 0 bases to trimming and J lost 7 bases, with 9 bases between them.

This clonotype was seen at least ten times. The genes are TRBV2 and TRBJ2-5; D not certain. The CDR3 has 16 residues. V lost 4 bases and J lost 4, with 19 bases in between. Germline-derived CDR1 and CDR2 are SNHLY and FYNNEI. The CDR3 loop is CASSARLSYLGETQYF. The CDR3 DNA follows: TGTGCCAGCAGTGCGCGGTTGAGCTACCTCGGAGAGACCCAGTACTTC.

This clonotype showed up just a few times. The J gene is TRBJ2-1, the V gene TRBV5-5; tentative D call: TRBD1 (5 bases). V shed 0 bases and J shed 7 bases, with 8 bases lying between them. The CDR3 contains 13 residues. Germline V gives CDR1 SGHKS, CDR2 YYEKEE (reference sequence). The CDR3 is CASSLGPGNEQFF. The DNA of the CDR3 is TGTGCCAGCAGCTTGGGGCCAGGGAATGAGCAGTTCTTC.

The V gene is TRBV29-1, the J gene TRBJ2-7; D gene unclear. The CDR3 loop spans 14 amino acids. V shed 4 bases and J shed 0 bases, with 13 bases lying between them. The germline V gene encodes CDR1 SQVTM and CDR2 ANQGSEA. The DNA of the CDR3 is TGCAGCGTTGGAGCGTCCCCCAGCTCCTACGAGCAGTACTTC. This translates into CSVGASPSSYEQYF.

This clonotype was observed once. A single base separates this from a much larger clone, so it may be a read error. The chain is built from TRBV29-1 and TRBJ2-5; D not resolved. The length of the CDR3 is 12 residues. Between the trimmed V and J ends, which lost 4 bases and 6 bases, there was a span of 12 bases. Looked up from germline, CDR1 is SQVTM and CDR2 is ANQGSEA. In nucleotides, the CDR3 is TGCAGCGTTGGATACCCAGGAAAGACCCAGTACTTC. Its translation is CSVGYPGKTQYF.

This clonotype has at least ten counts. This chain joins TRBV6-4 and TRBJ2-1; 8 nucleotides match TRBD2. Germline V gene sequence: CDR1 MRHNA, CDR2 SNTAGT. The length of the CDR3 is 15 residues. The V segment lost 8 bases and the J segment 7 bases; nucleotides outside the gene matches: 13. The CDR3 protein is CASQPLAGQINEQFF. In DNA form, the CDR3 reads TGTGCCAGCCAACCTTTAGCGGGGCAGATTAATGAGCAGTTCTTC.

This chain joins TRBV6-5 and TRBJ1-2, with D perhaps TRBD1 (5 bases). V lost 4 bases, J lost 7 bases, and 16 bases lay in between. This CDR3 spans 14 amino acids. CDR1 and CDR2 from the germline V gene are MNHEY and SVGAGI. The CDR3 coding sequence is TGTGCCAGCAGTTTATCGGGGCCCCTACGTGGCTACACCTTC. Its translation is CASSLSGPLRGYTF.

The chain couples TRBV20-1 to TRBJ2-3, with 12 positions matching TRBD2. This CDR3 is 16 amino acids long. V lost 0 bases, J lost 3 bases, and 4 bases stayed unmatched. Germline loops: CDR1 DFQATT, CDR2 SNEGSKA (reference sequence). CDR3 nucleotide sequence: TGCAGTGCTAGAGAGGCTAGCGGGAGGGTTACAGATACGCAGTATTTT. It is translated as CSAREASGRVTDTQYF.

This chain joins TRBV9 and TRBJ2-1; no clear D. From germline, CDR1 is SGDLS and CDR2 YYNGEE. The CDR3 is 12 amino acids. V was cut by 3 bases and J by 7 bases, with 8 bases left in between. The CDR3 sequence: CASSEPTNEQFF. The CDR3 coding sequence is TGTGCCAGCAGCGAGCCCACAAATGAGCAGTTCTTC.

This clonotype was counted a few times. CDR3 loop: CASSGTPHYEQYF. In DNA, the CDR3 is TGTGCCAGCTCCGGGACTCCCCACTACGAGCAGTACTTC. The chain has TRBV25-1 and TRBJ2-7, with TRBD2 as a possible D gene (6 bases). V was pared by 8 bases and J by 3 bases, with 14 bases between. Germline CDR1 and CDR2: MGHDK and SYGVNS. The CDR3 length is 13 residues.

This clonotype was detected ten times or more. The DNA of the CDR3 is TGCGCCAGCAGCTTTCGGGGACTAGCGGGAGGCTACAATGAGCAGTTCTTC. Its translation: CASSFRGLAGGYNEQFF. The chain is built from TRBV5-1 and TRBJ2-1; 15 bases are shared with TRBD2. This CDR3 comprises 17 residues. V dropped 2 bases and J dropped 3; count of bases not matched to a gene: 3. Germline lookup yields CDR1 SGHRS and CDR2 YFSETQ.